Listed below are T cell receptor beta chains from one sample, sequenced in a study of T cells in narcolepsy. Sequencing used immunoSEQ multiplex PCR; TCRdb keeps in-frame clones, though not all of them. The data contain around 30,000 clones, around 84% of them seen just once; the ten biggest clones take up roughly 2.5%. Material: memory (CD45RA-) CD4+ T cells from blood. These receptors originate from a human donor in good health. CDR3s include the opening cysteine and the closing phenylalanine or tryptophan. The D gene is left open where the match is weak. Rows give clone size only sometimes, using once, few, many, or a class for an expanded clone.

CDR3 protein	CDR3 DNA	D gene	clone size	J gene	V gene
CASKGEKGIPQPQHF	TGTGCCAGTAAGGGGGAAAAGGGGATCCCTCAGCCCCAGCATTTT	.	.	TRBJ1-5	TRBV19
CSVGRSLTGELFF	TGCAGCGTTGGACGGAGCCTCACCGGGGAGCTGTTTTTT	.	.	TRBJ2-2	TRBV29-1
CASSDRANPNTEAFF	TGTGCCAGTAGTGACAGGGCAAATCCGAACACTGAAGCTTTCTTT	TRBD1	.	TRBJ1-1	TRBV19
CASSEREAYEQYF	TGTGCCAGCAGTGAGAGGGAGGCCTACGAGCAGTACTTC	.	few	TRBJ2-7	TRBV6-1
CASSEREVGSYNEQFF	TGTGCCAGCAGTGAAAGGGAAGTGGGGTCCTACAATGAGCAGTTCTTC	.	.	TRBJ2-1	TRBV2
CAWSSIALGDYNEQFF	TGTGCCTGGAGTTCTATAGCGCTGGGGGATTACAATGAGCAGTTCTTC	.	.	TRBJ2-1	TRBV30
CASSPISGLQRTGELFF	TGTGCCAGCAGCCCGATTTCGGGACTCCAACGCACCGGGGAGCTGTTTTTT	.	.	TRBJ2-2	TRBV5-7
CAIRTSGGTGELFF	TGTGCCATCAGGACTAGCGGTGGCACCGGGGAGCTGTTTTTT	TRBD2	.	TRBJ2-2	TRBV10-3
CASSDSDQPQHF	TGTGCCAGCAGTGACTCCGATCAGCCCCAGCATTTT	.	.	TRBJ1-5	TRBV2
CTSSQAHSTSGSSDTQYF	TGCACCAGCAGCCAGGCACATTCGACTAGCGGGAGTTCGGATACGCAGTATTTT	.	.	TRBJ2-3	TRBV1
CASSRGGRDYNEQFF	TGTGCCAGCAGCCGTGGGGGGCGGGACTACAATGAGCAGTTCTTC	.	.	TRBJ2-1	TRBV7-6
CASRMSGATNYGYTF	TGTGCCAGCCGCATGAGCGGGGCAACTAACTATGGCTACACCTTC	.	.	TRBJ1-2	TRBV7-2
CASNPGQGHYGYTF	TGTGCCAGCAACCCGGGACAGGGCCATTACGGCTACACCTTC	TRBD1	.	TRBJ1-2	TRBV7-9
CASSYTGGVMNTEAFF	TGTGCCAGCAGTTACACAGGGGGCGTCATGAACACTGAAGCTTTCTTT	TRBD1	few	TRBJ1-1	TRBV6-5
CASRSNRGATYEQYF	TGTGCCAGTAGGTCAAACAGGGGGGCGACCTACGAGCAGTACTTC	TRBD1	.	TRBJ2-7	TRBV19
CASRAGLQETQYF	TGCGCCAGCAGGGCGGGCCTCCAAGAGACCCAGTACTTC	.	.	TRBJ2-5	TRBV10-2
CAWSGKWNERFF	TGTGCCTGGAGTGGGAAGTGGAATGAGCGGTTCTTC	.	.	TRBJ2-1	TRBV30
CASSLGMGRNTEAFF	TGTGCCAGCAGCTTGGGTATGGGTCGGAACACTGAAGCTTTCTTT	.	.	TRBJ1-1	TRBV5-4
CSVAQANTEAFF	TGCAGCGTTGCTCAGGCGAACACTGAAGCTTTCTTT	.	.	TRBJ1-1	TRBV29-1
CASGTSGNTIYF	TGTGCCAGCGGGACTTCTGGAAACACCATATATTTT	.	.	TRBJ1-3	TRBV2
CASSNPDRGHAQHF	TGTGCCAGCAGCAACCCGGACAGGGGGCATGCCCAGCATTTT	TRBD1	.	TRBJ1-5	TRBV6-6
CASSGLTGGYTF	TGTGCCAGCAGTGGACTAACCGGGGGCTACACCTTC	.	.	TRBJ1-2	TRBV6-1
CASSGGGFTEAFF	TGTGCCAGTAGTGGAGGGGGGTTCACTGAAGCTTTCTTT	.	.	TRBJ1-1	TRBV19
CATSRDRDRGREQFF	TGTGCCACCAGCAGGGACCGGGACAGGGGCCGTGAGCAGTTCTTC	TRBD1	.	TRBJ2-1	TRBV15
CASSGRDGYEAFF	TGTGCCAGCAGCGGCCGGGACGGATATGAAGCTTTCTTT	.	.	TRBJ1-1	TRBV5-4
CATSRDSTYNEQFF	TGTGCCACCAGCAGGGACAGCACCTACAATGAGCAGTTCTTC	.	.	TRBJ2-1	TRBV15
CASSESRASAAFF	TGTGCCAGCAGTGAATCGAGGGCCTCTGCAGCTTTCTTT	.	.	TRBJ1-1	TRBV6-5
CASRTGASADTQYF	TGCGCCAGCCGGACAGGGGCTAGCGCAGATACGCAGTATTTT	TRBD1	.	TRBJ2-3	TRBV5-1
CASSEALGGYYGYTF	TGTGCCAGCAGTGAAGCCCTAGGGGGGTACTATGGCTACACCTTC	.	few	TRBJ1-2	TRBV6-1
CASRMLGQGYTEAFF	TGTGCCAGCAGGATGCTCGGACAGGGGTATACTGAAGCTTTCTTT	TRBD1	.	TRBJ1-1	TRBV27
CASSLWSSGRASVEQYF	TGTGCCAGCAGCTTATGGTCTAGCGGGAGGGCCTCCGTCGAGCAGTACTTC	TRBD2	.	TRBJ2-7	TRBV11-3
CASSQDDGSGDTQYF	TGTGCCAGCAGCCAAGACGACGGTAGTGGGGATACGCAGTATTTT	.	.	TRBJ2-3	TRBV4-2
CASSRAPGTGTEAFF	TGTGCCAGCTCACGCGCCCCGGGGACGGGTACTGAAGCTTTCTTT	.	.	TRBJ1-1	TRBV18